This TCR beta chain was captured by sequencing in a study of technical replicates of blood from a few donors (dated by TCRdb to 2017 to 2019). The library was generated by the immunoSEQ multiplex PCR assay. TCRdb holds this immuneACCESS table with in-frame rearrangements only. Some clones are missing; in checked studies, unresolved V genes explain under half, and the rest has no known cause. Across this sample there are under 70,000 clones, with just over 90% seen only once. Around 4.5% of the sample is in the top ten clones. The CDR3 numbers 16 residues from cysteine through phenylalanine. Left in the record is the CDR3 DNA by itself, 48 bases read in frame from the first base. Points on this clone: It has no known antigen specificity. No base qualities exist here, and no much larger clone lies one base off it.

Material for sequencing was PBMCs. The TCR was taken from a human donor in good health. Some clones in this sample may be carry-over from other donors' samples. The sequence links TRBV21-1 to TRBJ1-6; the D segment call TRBD1 is taken from the table without a DNA check. TRBV21-1 is annotated as a pseudogene. The DNA sequence reads TGTGCCAGCAGCAGGGGACAGGGCTCCTATAATTCACCCCTCCACTTT. Its coded protein is CASSRGQGSYNSPLHF.